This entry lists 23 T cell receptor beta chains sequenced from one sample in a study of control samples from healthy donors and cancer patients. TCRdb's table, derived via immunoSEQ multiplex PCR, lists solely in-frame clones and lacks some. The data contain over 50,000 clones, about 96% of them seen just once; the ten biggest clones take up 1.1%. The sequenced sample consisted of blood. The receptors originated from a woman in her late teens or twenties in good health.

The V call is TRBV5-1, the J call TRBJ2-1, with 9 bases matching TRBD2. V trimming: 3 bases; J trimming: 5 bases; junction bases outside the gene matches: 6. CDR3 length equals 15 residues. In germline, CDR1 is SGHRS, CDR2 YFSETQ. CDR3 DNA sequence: TGCGCCAGCAGCTCCAATAGCGGGGGACACAATGAGCAGTTCTTC. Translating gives CASSSNSGGHNEQFF.

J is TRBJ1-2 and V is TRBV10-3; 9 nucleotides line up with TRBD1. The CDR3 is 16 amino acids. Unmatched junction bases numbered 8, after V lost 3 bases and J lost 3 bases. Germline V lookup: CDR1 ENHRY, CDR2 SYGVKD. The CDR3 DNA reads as TGTGCCATCAGTGACTTTACGAGACAGGGGGACTATGGCTACACCTTC. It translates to CAISDFTRQGDYGYTF.

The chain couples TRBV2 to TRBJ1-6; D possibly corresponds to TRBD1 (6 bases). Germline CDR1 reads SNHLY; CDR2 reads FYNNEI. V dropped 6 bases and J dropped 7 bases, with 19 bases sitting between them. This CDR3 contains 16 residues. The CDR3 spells CASSGTPKLLNSPLHF. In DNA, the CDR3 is TGTGCCAGCAGCGGGACACCCAAGCTCCTAAATTCACCCCTCCACTTT.

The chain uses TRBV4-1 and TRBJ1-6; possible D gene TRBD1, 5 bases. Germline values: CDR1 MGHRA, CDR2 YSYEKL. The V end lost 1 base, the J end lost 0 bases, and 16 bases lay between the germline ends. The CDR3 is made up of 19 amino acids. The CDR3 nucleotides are TGCGCCAGCAGCCAAGGCACCTCAGGGTTTTTCTCCTATAATTCACCCCTCCACTTT. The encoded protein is CASSQGTSGFFSYNSPLHF.

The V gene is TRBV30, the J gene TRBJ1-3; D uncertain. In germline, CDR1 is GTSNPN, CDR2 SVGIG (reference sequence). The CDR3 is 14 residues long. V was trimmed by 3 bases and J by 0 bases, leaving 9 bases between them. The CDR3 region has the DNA TGTGCCTGGAGGGGGAGAAACTCTGGAAACACCATATATTTT. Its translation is CAWRGRNSGNTIYF.

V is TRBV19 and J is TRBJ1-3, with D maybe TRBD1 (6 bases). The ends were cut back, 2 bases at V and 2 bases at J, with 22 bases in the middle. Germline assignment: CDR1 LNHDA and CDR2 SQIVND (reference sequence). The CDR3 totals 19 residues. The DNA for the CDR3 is TGTGCCAGTAGTATAATTGGGGGCCCGACGGTAACGGCTGGAAACACCATATATTTT. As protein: CASSIIGGPTVTAGNTIYF.

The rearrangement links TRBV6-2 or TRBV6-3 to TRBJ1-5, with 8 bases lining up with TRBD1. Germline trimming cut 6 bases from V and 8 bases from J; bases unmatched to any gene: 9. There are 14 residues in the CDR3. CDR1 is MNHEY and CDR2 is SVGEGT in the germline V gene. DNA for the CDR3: TGTGCCAGCAGCATGTTACAGGGGGGTAAGCCCCAGCATTTT. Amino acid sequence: CASSMLQGGKPQHF.

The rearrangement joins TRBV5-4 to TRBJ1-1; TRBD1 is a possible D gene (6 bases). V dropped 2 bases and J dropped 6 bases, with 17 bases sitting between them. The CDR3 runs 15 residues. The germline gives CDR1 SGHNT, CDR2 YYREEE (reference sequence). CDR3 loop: CASSLPQGGMAEAFF. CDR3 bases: TGTGCCAGCAGCTTACCACAGGGTGGGATGGCTGAAGCTTTCTTT.

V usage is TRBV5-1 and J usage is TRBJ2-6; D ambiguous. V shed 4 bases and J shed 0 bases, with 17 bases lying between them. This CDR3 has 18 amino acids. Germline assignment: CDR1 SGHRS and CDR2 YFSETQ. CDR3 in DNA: TGCGCCAGCAGCCCTAGGAGACCAGGCAGCTCTGGGGCCAACGTCCTGACTTTC. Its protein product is CASSPRRPGSSGANVLTF.

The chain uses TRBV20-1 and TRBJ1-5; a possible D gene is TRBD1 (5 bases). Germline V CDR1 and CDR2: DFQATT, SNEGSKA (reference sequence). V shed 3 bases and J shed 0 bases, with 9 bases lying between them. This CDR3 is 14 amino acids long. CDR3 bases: TGCAGTGCTAGTGCGACAGATAGCAATCAGCCCCAGCATTTT. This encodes CSASATDSNQPQHF.

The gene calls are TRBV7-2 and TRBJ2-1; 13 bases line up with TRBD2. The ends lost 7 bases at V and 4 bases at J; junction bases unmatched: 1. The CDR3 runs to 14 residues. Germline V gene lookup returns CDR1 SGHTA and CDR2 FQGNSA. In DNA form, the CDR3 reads TGTGCCAGCAAACTAGCGGGGGGGTACAATGAGCAGTTCTTC. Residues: CASKLAGGYNEQFF.

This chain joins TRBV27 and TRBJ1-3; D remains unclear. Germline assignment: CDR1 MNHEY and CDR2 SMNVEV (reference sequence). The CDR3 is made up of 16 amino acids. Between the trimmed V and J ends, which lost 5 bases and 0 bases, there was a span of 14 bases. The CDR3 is CASSPYQPNSGNTIYF. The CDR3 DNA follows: TGTGCCAGCAGTCCCTACCAGCCCAACTCTGGAAACACCATATATTTT.

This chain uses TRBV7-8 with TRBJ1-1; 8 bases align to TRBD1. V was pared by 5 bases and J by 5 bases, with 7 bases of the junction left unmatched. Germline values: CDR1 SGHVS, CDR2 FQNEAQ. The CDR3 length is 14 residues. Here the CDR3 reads CASSPQGAQTEAFF. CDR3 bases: TGTGCCAGCAGCCCCCAGGGGGCGCAAACTGAAGCTTTCTTT.

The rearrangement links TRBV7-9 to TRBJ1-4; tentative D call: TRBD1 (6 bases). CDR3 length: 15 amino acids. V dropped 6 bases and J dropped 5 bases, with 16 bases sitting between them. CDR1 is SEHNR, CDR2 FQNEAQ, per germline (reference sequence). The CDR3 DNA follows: TGTGCCAGCAGTAAAAACGGACAGCGGAATGAAAAACTGTTTTTT. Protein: CASSKNGQRNEKLFF.

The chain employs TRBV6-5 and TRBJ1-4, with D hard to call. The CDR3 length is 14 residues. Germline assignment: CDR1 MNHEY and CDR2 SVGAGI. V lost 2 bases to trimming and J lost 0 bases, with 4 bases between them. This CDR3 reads CASSYAATNEKLFF. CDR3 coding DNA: TGTGCCAGCAGTTACGCTGCAACTAATGAAAAACTGTTTTTT.

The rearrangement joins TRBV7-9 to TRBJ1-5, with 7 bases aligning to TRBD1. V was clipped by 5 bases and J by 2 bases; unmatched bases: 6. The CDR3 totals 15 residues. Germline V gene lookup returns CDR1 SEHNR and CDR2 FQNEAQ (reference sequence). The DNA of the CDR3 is TGTGCCAGCAGCCCTACTGGACAGGGCAATCAGCCCCAGCATTTT. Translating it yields CASSPTGQGNQPQHF. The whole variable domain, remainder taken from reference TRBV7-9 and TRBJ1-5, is DTGVSQNPRHKITKRGQNVTFRCDPISEHNRLYWYRQTLGQGPEFLTYFQNEAQLEKSRLLSDRFSAERPKGSFSTLEIQRTEQGDSAMYLCASSPTGQGNQPQHFGDGTRLSIL.

CDR3 region: CASSMDRAIDTQYF. The CDR3 DNA reads as TGTGCCAGTAGTATGGACAGGGCGATAGATACGCAGTATTTT. V gene TRBV19 combines with J gene TRBJ2-3; 8 bases agree with TRBD1. CDR1 and CDR2 from the germline V gene are LNHDA and SQIVND (reference sequence). Trimming cost V 3 bases and J 5 bases; bases outside gene matches: 4. This CDR3 is 14 amino acids long.

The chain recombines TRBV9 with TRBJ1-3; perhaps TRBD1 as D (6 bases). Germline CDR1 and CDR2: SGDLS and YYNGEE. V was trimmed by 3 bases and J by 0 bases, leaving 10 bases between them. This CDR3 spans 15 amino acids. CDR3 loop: CASSAGQSSGNTIYF. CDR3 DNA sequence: TGTGCCAGCAGCGCCGGACAGTCCTCTGGAAACACCATATATTTT.

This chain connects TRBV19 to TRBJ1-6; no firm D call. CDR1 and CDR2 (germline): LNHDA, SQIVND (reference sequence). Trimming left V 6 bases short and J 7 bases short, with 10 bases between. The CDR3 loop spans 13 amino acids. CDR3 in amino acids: CASRGKLNSPLHF. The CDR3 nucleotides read TGTGCCAGTAGAGGCAAACTCAATTCACCCCTCCACTTT.

CDR3 region: CASSPTFFNEKLFF. In nucleotides, the CDR3 is TGTGCCAGCAGTCCGACCTTTTTCAATGAAAAACTGTTTTTT. The chain links TRBV6-2 or TRBV6-3 to TRBJ1-4; D gene ambiguous. CDR1 and CDR2 (germline): MNHEY, SVGEGT. Trimming pared 5 bases from V and 5 bases from J, leaving 12 bases between. This CDR3 has 14 amino acids.

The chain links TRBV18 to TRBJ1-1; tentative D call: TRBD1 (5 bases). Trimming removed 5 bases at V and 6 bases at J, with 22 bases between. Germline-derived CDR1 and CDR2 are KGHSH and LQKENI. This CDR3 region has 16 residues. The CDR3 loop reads CASSVTAPGGSSEAFF. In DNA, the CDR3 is TGTGCCAGCTCAGTAACAGCGCCTGGGGGAAGTTCTGAAGCTTTCTTT.

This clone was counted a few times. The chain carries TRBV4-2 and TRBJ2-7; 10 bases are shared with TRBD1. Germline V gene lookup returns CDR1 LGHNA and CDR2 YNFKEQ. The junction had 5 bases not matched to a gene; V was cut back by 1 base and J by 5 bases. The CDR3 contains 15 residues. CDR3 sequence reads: CASSQALGTGDEQYF. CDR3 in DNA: TGTGCCAGCAGCCAAGCATTAGGGACAGGGGACGAGCAGTACTTC.

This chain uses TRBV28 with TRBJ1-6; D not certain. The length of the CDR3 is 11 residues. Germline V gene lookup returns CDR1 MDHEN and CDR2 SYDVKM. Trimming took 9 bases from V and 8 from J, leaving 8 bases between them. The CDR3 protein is CASRTDSPLHF. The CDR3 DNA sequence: TGTGCCAGTCGGACGGATTCACCCCTCCACTTT.